A selection of T cell receptor beta chains follows, all from one sample in a study of T cells after yellow fever vaccination. Each CDR3 protein is one row after TCRdb ran MiXCR on the 5' RACE reads. The sample has 600,000 to 750,000 distinct CDR3 sequences; roughly an eighth are singletons. The material was PBMCs, obtained on the day of the yellow fever booster vaccination. The source is a young man who received the YFV17D yellow fever vaccine. The CDR3 runs from the conserved cysteine through the conserved F or W. The D gene is left open where the match is weak.

>TRBJ2-1|TRBV20-1|NA
CSAQRGGEQFF
>TRBJ1-1|TRBV20-1|TRBD1
CSAILLRTGLKNTEAFF
>TRBJ2-7|TRBV7-9|TRBD2
CASSRAGSGSYEQYF
>TRBJ2-7|TRBV3-1|TRBD2
CASRQAGLSSYEQYF
>TRBJ2-1|TRBV19|NA
CASREDPYNEQFF
>TRBJ1-6|TRBV29-1|TRBD1
CSAVTGGNSPLHF
>TRBJ2-3|TRBV9|TRBD2
CASSVEGGIYTDTQYF
>TRBJ2-3|TRBV5-1|TRBD2
CASRAGGTLTDTQYF
>TRBJ2-2|TRBV3-1|NA
CASSLIRAELFF
>TRBJ2-7|TRBV3-2|NA
CASSHGLAGGGAIISYEQYF